These 23 T cell receptor beta chains were sequenced from one sample in a study of blood T cell repertoires in COVID-19. Produced via immunoSEQ multiplex PCR; TCRdb's table is partial and in-frame only. The sample lists 200,000 to 250,000 clones; nearly 90% were seen once. Material for sequencing was PBMCs or T cells enriched from blood (not recorded which). Receptors originate from a man between 25 and 39 years old who had recovered from COVID-19.

The V gene is TRBV3-1 (or the pseudogene TRBV3-2), the J gene TRBJ2-7; 9 bases map to TRBD1. This CDR3 region has 16 residues. Germline V gene sequence: CDR1 LGHDT, CDR2 YNNKEL (reference sequence). The V and J ends lost 0 bases and 6 bases, in that order; junction bases with no gene match: 9. DNA of the CDR3: TGTGCCAGCAGCCAAGATGTTTACAGGGGGCGCGGCGAGCAGTACTTC. This sequence encodes CASSQDVYRGRGEQYF.

The V gene is TRBV30, the J gene TRBJ1-2; 12 nucleotides align to TRBD1. The CDR3 covers 13 residues. V gave up 5 bases and J gave up 4 bases; unmatched junction bases: 2. Looked up from germline, CDR1 is GTSNPN and CDR2 is SVGIG (reference sequence). The CDR3 coding sequence is TGTGCCTGGGGGGACAGGGGGCCCTATGGCTACACCTTC. It yields the protein CAWGDRGPYGYTF.

J is TRBJ2-1 and V is TRBV24-1; D not resolved. Germline V gene data show CDR1 as KGHDR and CDR2 as SFDVKD. Deletions cut 5 bases from V and 4 bases from J, with 5 bases between. The CDR3 runs to 12 residues. This chain's CDR3 is CATSATYNEQFF. The CDR3 DNA sequence: TGTGCCACCAGTGCCACATACAATGAGCAGTTCTTC.

The J gene is TRBJ2-7, the V gene TRBV19, with 10 bases aligning to TRBD1. V was pared by 5 bases and J by 4 bases, with 5 bases of the junction left unmatched. Germline V gene sequence: CDR1 LNHDA, CDR2 SQIVND (reference sequence). CDR3 length: 14 amino acids. CDR3 sequence (DNA): TGTGCCAGTAGTGCGACAGGGGGCGGGTACGAGCAGTACTTC. It specifies CASSATGGGYEQYF.

V is TRBV5-1 and J is TRBJ2-7, with D perhaps TRBD2 (6 bases). The CDR3 runs to 16 residues. Trimming left V 5 bases short and J 2 bases short, with 20 bases between. Germline values: CDR1 SGHRS, CDR2 YFSETQ. This chain's CDR3 is CASRPLLTGATYEQYF. As DNA, the CDR3 is TGCGCCAGCAGGCCCCTCTTGACGGGAGCTACCTACGAGCAGTACTTC.

The V gene is TRBV12-3 or TRBV12-4, the J gene TRBJ1-2, with D hard to call. V lost 6 bases and J lost 8, with 16 bases in between. CDR3 length equals 13 residues. The CDR3 spells CASSPLPRRGYTF. CDR3 in DNA: TGTGCCAGCAGCCCACTCCCTCGGCGGGGCTACACCTTC.

The chain is built from TRBV10-3 and TRBJ1-6, with D possibly TRBD1 on 6 matching bases. The germline gives CDR1 ENHRY, CDR2 SYGVKD. With 4 bases removed from V and 8 bases from J, the gap between germline ends came to 15 bases. There are 15 residues in the CDR3. The CDR3 bases are TGTGCCATCAGTGCTGGCAGGGGAGGGGATTCACCCCTCCACTTT. Protein product: CAISAGRGGDSPLHF.

The chain is built from TRBV27 and TRBJ2-6; D gene uncertain. Trimming took 4 bases from V and 0 from J, leaving 7 bases between them. The germline CDR1 and CDR2 sequences are MNHEY and SMNVEV (reference sequence). CDR3 length equals 15 residues. Here the CDR3 reads CASSYTSSGANVLTF. Here the CDR3 DNA reads TGTGCCAGCAGTTACACAAGCTCTGGGGCCAACGTCCTGACTTTC.

V and J are TRBV30 and TRBJ1-1; tentatively, D is TRBD1 (5 bases). Trimming pared 4 bases from V and 1 base from J, leaving 13 bases between. Germline V gene lookup returns CDR1 GTSNPN and CDR2 SVGIG (reference sequence). The CDR3 covers 14 residues. CDR3 bases: TGTGCCTGGACCCCGGGACTCTCGAACACTGAAGCTTTCTTT. It codes for CAWTPGLSNTEAFF.

J is TRBJ2-3 and V is TRBV29-1; TRBD1 matches 7 bases. The CDR3 has 15 residues. In germline, CDR1 is SQVTM, CDR2 ANQGSEA. V lost 5 bases and J lost 1; bases outside the gene matches: 9. CDR3 amino acids: CSVPRGSIGTDTQYF. CDR3 in DNA: TGCAGCGTTCCCAGGGGGTCTATTGGCACAGATACGCAGTATTTT.

The rearrangement joins TRBV7-2 to TRBJ1-2; TRBD1 matches 8 bases. The germline gives CDR1 SGHTA, CDR2 FQGNSA. Trimming at V came to 5 bases and at J to 4 bases, leaving 9 bases not matched to a gene. The CDR3 length is 15 residues. DNA of the CDR3: TGTGCCAGCAGCCCAGCCCAAGGGACAGGCTATGGCTACACCTTC. Encoded protein: CASSPAQGTGYGYTF.

The V gene is TRBV27, the J gene TRBJ1-2; D call uncertain. The CDR3 contains 14 residues. V was cut by 5 bases and J by 0 bases, with 10 bases left in between. Germline CDR1 is MNHEY and CDR2 is SMNVEV (reference sequence). The CDR3 region has the DNA TGTGCCAGCAGTCAGGTTCCGGCTAACTATGGCTACACCTTC. Its translation: CASSQVPANYGYTF.

The chain joins TRBV19 to TRBJ2-3; 9 bases align to TRBD2. V was pared by 6 bases and J by 2 bases, with 6 bases of the junction left unmatched. There are 15 residues in the CDR3. Per germline, CDR1 LNHDA and CDR2 SQIVND (reference sequence). This CDR3 is CASRPLAGITDTQYF. The CDR3 coding sequence is TGTGCCAGTAGACCCCTAGCGGGGATCACAGATACGCAGTATTTT.

The chain carries TRBV19 and TRBJ1-2; D might be TRBD1 (5 bases). Trimming took 3 bases from V and 5 from J, leaving 13 bases between them. The CDR3 is 14 residues long. In germline, CDR1 is LNHDA, CDR2 SQIVND (reference sequence). CDR3 bases: TGTGCCAGTAGTATTCCAGGGCAGGGATATGGCTACACCTTC. Translated: CASSIPGQGYGYTF.

The chain combines TRBV29-1 with TRBJ1-2, with 7 bases aligning to TRBD1. The germline V gene has CDR1 SQVTM and CDR2 ANQGSEA. V lost 6 bases to trimming and J lost 8 bases; unmatched junction nucleotides: 6. The CDR3 loop spans 11 amino acids. The CDR3 protein is CSVKTGSGYTF. The CDR3 DNA reads as TGCAGCGTAAAGACAGGGTCCGGCTACACCTTC.

This chain connects TRBV11-2 to TRBJ2-5, with D hard to call. Germline CDR1 and CDR2: SGHAT and FQNNGV. V was clipped by 8 bases and J by 5 bases, with 9 bases between them. The length of the CDR3 is 11 residues. The CDR3 bases are TGTGCCAGCGCTGAGGTGGAGACCCAGTACTTC. Protein product: CASAEVETQYF. Looking up the rest from reference TRBV11-2 and TRBJ2-5 gives the full variable domain: EAGVAQSPRYKIIEKRQSVAFWCNPISGHATLYWYQQILGQGPKLLIQFQNNGVVDDSQLPKDRFSAERLKGVDSTLKIQPAKLEDSAVYLCASAEVETQYFGPGTRLLVL.

The chain is built from TRBV12-5 and TRBJ1-6; no firm D call. The ends were cut back, 6 bases at V and 6 bases at J, with 15 bases in the middle. The germline V gene encodes CDR1 LGHNT and CDR2 FRNRAP. The CDR3 consists of 15 residues. The DNA of the CDR3 is TGTGCTAGTGGCCCCGACCGGGAGGTTAATTCACCCCTCCACTTT. Translating it yields CASGPDREVNSPLHF.

The table lists this clone with a few counts. V usage is TRBV30 and J usage is TRBJ2-7, with D tentatively TRBD2 (5 bases). Germline V CDR1 and CDR2: GTSNPN, SVGIG (reference sequence). This CDR3 has 11 residues. Trimming stripped 8 bases from V and 3 bases from J, with 11 bases between. As DNA, the CDR3 is TGTGCCGGAGGCCGAGACTACGAGCAGTACTTC. It yields the protein CAGGRDYEQYF. The whole variable domain, remainder taken from reference TRBV30 and TRBJ2-7, is SQTIHQWPATLVQPVGSPLSLECTVEGTSNPNLYWYRQAAGRGLQLLFYSVGIGQISSEVPQNLSASRPQDRQFILSSKKLLLSDSGFYLCAGGRDYEQYFGPGTRLTVT.

This clone has only one observation. The rearrangement joins TRBV28 to TRBJ2-3, with TRBD2 matching 13 bases. Unmatched junction bases numbered 10, after V lost 6 bases and J lost 1 base. The germline V gene encodes CDR1 MDHEN and CDR2 SYDVKM. CDR3 length equals 18 residues. CDR3 loop: CASSGTSGNLGGTDTQYF. For the CDR3, the DNA is TGTGCCAGCAGCGGGACTAGCGGGAACTTGGGCGGCACAGATACGCAGTATTTT.

This chain uses TRBV6-6 with TRBJ1-5; D possibly corresponds to TRBD1 (5 bases). V was shortened by 6 bases and J by 6 bases, with 12 bases between the two germline ends. The germline CDR1 and CDR2 sequences are MNHNY and SVGAGI (reference sequence). This CDR3 has 13 residues. The CDR3 spells CASSDGGVQPQHF. The CDR3 DNA reads as TGTGCCAGCAGCGACGGGGGAGTTCAGCCCCAGCATTTT.

The J gene is TRBJ2-1, the V gene TRBV14, with D possibly matching TRBD2 (6 bases). Germline V CDR1 and CDR2: SGHDN, FVKESK. The CDR3 is made up of 18 amino acids. Trimming stripped 1 base from V and 0 bases from J, with 16 bases between. The CDR3 nucleotides are TGTGCCAGCAGCCAAGGATCGGGACTCCTGAGCTCCTACAATGAGCAGTTCTTC. Translating it yields CASSQGSGLLSSYNEQFF.

This clone was observed once. This chain joins TRBV28 and TRBJ1-2, with 9 bases matching TRBD1. Germline V gives CDR1 MDHEN, CDR2 SYDVKM. This CDR3 region has 15 residues. V shed 4 bases, J shed 6 bases, and the junction held 9 bases outside the gene matches. DNA of the CDR3: TGTGCCAGCAGTTCCTCCGGGACAGGGATTGATGGCTACACCTTC. The encoded protein is CASSSSGTGIDGYTF.

V is TRBV29-1 and J is TRBJ2-7; 8 bases align to TRBD1. CDR3 length: 12 residues. After removal of 4 bases from V and 5 bases from J, the junction contained 4 bases not matched to a gene. From germline, CDR1 is SQVTM and CDR2 ANQGSEA. The CDR3 nucleotides read TGCAGCGTTGGACAGGGGTCGCACGAGCAGTACTTC. Its translation: CSVGQGSHEQYF.